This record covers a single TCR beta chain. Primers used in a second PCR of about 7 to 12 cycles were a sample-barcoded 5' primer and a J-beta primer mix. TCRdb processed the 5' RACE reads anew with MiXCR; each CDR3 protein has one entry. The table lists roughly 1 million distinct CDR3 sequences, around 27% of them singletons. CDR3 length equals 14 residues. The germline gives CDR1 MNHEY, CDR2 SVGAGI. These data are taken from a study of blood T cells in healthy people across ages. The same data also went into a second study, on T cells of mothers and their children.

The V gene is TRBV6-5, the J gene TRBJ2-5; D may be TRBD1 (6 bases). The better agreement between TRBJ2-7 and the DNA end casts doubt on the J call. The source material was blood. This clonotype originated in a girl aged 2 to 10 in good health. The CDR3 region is CASRRTVTTYEQYF. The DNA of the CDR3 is TGTGCCAGCAGGCGGACAGTCACTACCTACGAGCAGTACTTC.